This T cell receptor beta chain derives from a study of CD8+ T cells in alopecia areata. Across the whole study: Treated patients swallowed 5 to 10 mg of oral tofacitinib twice daily.

The authors extracted RNA and reverse transcribed it into cDNA as the sequencing template. Profiled with immunoSEQ multiplex PCR; TCRdb holds only in-frame clones, not every one. The profile shows about 140,000 clones, about 85% of them singletons. As to treatment: oral pan-JAK inhibitor, 5-10 mg twice daily. The sequencing here drew on CD8+ T cells sorted from blood, taken at week 4, from a patient treated with tofacitinib. This clonotype originated in a human donor with alopecia areata.

DNA of the CDR3: TGTGCCAGCAGCGAACAGGGGAACACTGAAGCTTTCTTT. Protein sequence: CASSEQGNTEAFF. V is TRBV5-6 and J is TRBJ1-1; possibly TRBD1 for D (6 bases). The CDR3 is 13 amino acids. Germline V gene lookup returns CDR1 SGHDT and CDR2 YYEEEE. The V end lost 4 bases, the J end lost 1 base, and 8 bases lay between the germline ends.